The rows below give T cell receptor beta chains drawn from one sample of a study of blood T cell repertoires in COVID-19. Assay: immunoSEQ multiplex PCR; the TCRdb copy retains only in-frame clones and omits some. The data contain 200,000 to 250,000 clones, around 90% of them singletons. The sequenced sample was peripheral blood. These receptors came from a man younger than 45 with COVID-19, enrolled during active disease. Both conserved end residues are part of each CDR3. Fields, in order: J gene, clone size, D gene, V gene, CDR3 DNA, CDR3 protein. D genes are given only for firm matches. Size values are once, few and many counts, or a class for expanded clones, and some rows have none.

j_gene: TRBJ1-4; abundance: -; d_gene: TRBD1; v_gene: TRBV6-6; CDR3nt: TGTGCCAGCAGTGATCGACAGGGGAGGGGTGAAAAACTGTTTTTT; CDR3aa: CASSDRQGRGEKLFF
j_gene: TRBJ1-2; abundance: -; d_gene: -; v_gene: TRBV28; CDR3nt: TGTGCCAGCAGCTCGACCACAGGGTCTAACTATGGCTACACCTTC; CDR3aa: CASSSTTGSNYGYTF
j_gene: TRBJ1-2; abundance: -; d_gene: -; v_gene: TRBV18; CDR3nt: TGTGCCAGCTCACCACCTTCTGCCAGGGCTAACTATGGCTACACCTTC; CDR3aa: CASSPPSARANYGYTF
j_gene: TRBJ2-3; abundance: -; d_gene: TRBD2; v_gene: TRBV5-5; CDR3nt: TGTGCCAGCAGCCGCCGCGCGGGAGGTTCAGATACGCAGTATTTT; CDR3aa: CASSRRAGGSDTQYF
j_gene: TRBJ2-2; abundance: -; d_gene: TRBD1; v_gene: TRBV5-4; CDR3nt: TGTGCCAGCAGCGGGGACAGGACGAACACCGGGGAGCTGTTTTTT; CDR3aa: CASSGDRTNTGELFF
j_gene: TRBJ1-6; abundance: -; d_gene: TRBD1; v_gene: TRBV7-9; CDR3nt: TGTGCCAGCAGCCGGGACAGGGGAACCAATAATTCACCCCTCCACTTT; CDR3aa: CASSRDRGTNNSPLHF
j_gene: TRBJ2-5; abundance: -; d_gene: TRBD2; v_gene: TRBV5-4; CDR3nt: TGTGCCAGCAGCTTGGGTACTAGCGGGGGGGAGACCCAGTACTTC; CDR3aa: CASSLGTSGGETQYF
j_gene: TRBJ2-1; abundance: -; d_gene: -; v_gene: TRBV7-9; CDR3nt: TGTGCCAGCAGTCCCGACGACTCGGAACACAATGAGCAGTTCTTC; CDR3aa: CASSPDDSEHNEQFF
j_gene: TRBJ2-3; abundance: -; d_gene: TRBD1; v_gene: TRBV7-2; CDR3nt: TGTGCCAGCAGCTTATTGGGGGACAGTTTCCCCTCAGCGCAGTATTTT; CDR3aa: CASSLLGDSFPSAQYF
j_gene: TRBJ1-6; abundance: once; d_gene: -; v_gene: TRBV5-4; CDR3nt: TGTGCCAGCAGCCCGGGGGGAACCTATAATTCACCCCTCCACTTT; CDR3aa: CASSPGGTYNSPLHF
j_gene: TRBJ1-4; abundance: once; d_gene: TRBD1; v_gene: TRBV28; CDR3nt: TGTGCCAGCAGTACTCCGGGACAGGGCTCAACTAATGAAAAACTGTTTTTT; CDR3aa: CASSTPGQGSTNEKLFF
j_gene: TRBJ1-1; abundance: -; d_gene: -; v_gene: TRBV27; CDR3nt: TGTGCCAGCAGTTTGCAGGGGCCCTTGAAGACTGAAGCTTTCTTT; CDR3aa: CASSLQGPLKTEAFF
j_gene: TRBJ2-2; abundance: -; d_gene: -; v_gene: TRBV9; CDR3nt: TGTGCCAGCAGCGTAGTATCCTCCGGGGAGCTGTTTTTT; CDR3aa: CASSVVSSGELFF
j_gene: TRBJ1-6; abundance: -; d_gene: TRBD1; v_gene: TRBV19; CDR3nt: TGTGCCAGTAGATTCCGGGACAGCAATAATTCACCCCTCCACTTT; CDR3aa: CASRFRDSNNSPLHF
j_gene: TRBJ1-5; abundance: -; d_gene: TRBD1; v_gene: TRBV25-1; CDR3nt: TGTGCCAGCAGTGGAACAGGGGGCAATCAGCCCCAGCATTTT; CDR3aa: CASSGTGGNQPQHF
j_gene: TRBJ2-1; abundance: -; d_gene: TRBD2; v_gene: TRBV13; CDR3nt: TGTGCCAGCAGCCCGCCAGCGGGAGCGAAGAATGAGCAGTTCTTC; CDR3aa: CASSPPAGAKNEQFF
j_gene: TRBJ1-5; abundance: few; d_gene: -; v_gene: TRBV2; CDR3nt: TGTGCCAGCACTCGGGGTGAGGATCAGCCCCAGCATTTT; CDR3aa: CASTRGEDQPQHF
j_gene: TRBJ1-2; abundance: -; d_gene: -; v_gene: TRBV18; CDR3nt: TGTGCCAGCTCACCACTCGCCCAGGGGAACTATGGCTACACCTTC; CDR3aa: CASSPLAQGNYGYTF
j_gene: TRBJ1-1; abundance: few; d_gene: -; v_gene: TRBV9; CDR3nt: TGTGCCAGCAGCGTAGATCCAGGGAAGTCCATGAACACTGAAGCTTTCTTT; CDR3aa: CASSVDPGKSMNTEAFF
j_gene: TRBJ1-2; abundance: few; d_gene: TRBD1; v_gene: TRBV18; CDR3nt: TGTGCCAGCTCACCGGACAGGAATTATGGCTACACCTTC; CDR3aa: CASSPDRNYGYTF
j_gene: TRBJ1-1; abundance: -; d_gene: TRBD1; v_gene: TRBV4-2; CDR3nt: TGTGCCAGCAGCCGACAACCGGGACAGTCATTCACTGAAGCTTTCTTT; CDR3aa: CASSRQPGQSFTEAFF
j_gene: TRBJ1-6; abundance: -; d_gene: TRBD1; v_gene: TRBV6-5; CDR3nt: TGTGCCAGCAGTTGGGACAGGGGATCACCCCTCCACTTT; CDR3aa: CASSWDRGSPLHF
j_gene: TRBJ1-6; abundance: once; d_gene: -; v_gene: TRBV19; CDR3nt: TGTGCCAGTAGTAGTGGAGGGGATGGGTCACCCCTCCACTTT; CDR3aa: CASSSGGDGSPLHF
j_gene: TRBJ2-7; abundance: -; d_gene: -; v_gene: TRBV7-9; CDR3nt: TGTGCCAGCAGCTCCTCCCCGAGGGAGCAGTACTTC; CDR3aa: CASSSSPREQYF
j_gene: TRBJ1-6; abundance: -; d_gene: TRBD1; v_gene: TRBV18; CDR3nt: TGTGCCAGCTCACCAGTGGACAGGGGTTATTCACCCCTCCACTTT; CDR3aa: CASSPVDRGYSPLHF
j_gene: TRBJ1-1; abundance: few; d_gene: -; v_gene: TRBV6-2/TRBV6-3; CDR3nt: TGTGCCAGCAGTTACTCGAAACGCGCTGGACAGCATGAAGCTTTCTTT; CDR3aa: CASSYSKRAGQHEAFF
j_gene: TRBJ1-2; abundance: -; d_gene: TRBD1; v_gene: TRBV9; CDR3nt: TGTGCCAGCAGCGCTAGCTCGGACAGGGGATTCTATGGCTACACCTTC; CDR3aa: CASSASSDRGFYGYTF
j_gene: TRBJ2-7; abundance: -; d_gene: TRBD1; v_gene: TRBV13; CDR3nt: TGTGCCAGCAGCTCTCGACAGGGCCGTACCTACGAGCAGTACTTC; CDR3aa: CASSSRQGRTYEQYF
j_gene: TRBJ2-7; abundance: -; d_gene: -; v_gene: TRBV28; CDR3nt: TGTGCCAGCAGTTTGACAGACCCCTCCTACGAGCAGTACTTC; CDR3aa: CASSLTDPSYEQYF
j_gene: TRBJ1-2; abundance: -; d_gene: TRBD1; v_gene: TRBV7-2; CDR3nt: TGTGCCAGCAGCCCAGGGACAGGCTGGGTACCTAACTATGGCTACACCTTC; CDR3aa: CASSPGTGWVPNYGYTF
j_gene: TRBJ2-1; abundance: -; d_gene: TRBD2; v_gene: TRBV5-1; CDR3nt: TGCGCCAGCAGCCCCGCTCTAGCGGGTGGAGGATGGAGTGAGCAGTTCTTC; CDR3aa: CASSPALAGGGWSEQFF
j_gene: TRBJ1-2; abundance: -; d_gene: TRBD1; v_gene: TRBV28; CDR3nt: TGTGCCAGCAAGACGACAGGGGGTTACTATGGCTACACCTTC; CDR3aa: CASKTTGGYYGYTF
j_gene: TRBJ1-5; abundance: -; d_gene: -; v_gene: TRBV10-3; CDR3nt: TGTGCCATCAGTGGTGATGAGAGAATCCAGCCCCAGCATTTT; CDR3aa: CAISGDERIQPQHF
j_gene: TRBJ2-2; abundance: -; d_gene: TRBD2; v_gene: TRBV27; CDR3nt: TGTGCCAGCAGTTGGAATAGCGGGGGCCCGAACACCGGGGAGCTGTTTTTT; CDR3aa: CASSWNSGGPNTGELFF
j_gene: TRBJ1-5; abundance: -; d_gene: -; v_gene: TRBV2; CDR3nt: TGTGCCAGCAGTGAGCGGGGGAGCAATCAGCCCCAGCATTTT; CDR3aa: CASSERGSNQPQHF
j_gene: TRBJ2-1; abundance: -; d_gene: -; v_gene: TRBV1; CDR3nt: TGCACCAGCAGCCAAGCGGGTTGTCTATACAGGCAATCCTACAATGAGCAGTTCTTC; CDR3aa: CTSSQAGCLYRQSYNEQFF
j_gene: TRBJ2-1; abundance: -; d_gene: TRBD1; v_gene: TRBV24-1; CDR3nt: TGTGCCACCAGTGACCCGGGGACAGGGGATACGGAGCAGTTCTTC; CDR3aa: CATSDPGTGDTEQFF
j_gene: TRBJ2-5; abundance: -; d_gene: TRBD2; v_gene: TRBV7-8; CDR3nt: TGTGCCAGCAGCTTAGGTGCTAGCGGGGGCCCCCAGTACTTC; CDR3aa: CASSLGASGGPQYF
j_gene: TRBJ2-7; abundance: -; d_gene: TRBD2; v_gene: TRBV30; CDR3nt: TGTGCCTGGAACCTTAATCGGGGGGCCTACGAGCAGTACTTC; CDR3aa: CAWNLNRGAYEQYF
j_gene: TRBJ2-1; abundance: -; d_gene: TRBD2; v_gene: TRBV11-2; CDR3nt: TGTGCCAGCAGCAGTAGCGGGAGGGTTACCTACAATGAGCAGTTCTTC; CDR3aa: CASSSSGRVTYNEQFF
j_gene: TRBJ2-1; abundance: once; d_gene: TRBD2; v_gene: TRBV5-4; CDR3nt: TGTGCCAGCAGCTTCGGGGGGAATGAGCAGTTCTTC; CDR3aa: CASSFGGNEQFF
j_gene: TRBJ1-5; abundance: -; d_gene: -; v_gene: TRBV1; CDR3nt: TGCACCATTTTCATGGGGGGGGGTCAGCCCCAGCATTTT; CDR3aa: CTIFMGGGQPQHF
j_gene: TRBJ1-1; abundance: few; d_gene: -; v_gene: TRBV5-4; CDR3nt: TGTGCCAGCAGTCTCGGGGGATCGAACACTGAAGCTTTCTTT; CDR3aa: CASSLGGSNTEAFF